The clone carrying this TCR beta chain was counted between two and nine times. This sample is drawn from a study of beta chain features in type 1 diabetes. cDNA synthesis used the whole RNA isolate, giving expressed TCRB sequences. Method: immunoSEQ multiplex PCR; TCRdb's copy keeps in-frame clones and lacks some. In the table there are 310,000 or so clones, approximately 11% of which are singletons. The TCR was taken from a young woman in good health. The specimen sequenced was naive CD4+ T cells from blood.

CDR3 nucleotides: TGTGCCTGGAGTGTACTTGGGCGACAAGCCCAAGAGACCCAGTACTTC. Its translation is CAWSVLGRQAQETQYF. V and J are TRBV30 and TRBJ2-5; D remains ambiguous. CDR3 length: 16 amino acids. In germline, CDR1 is GTSNPN, CDR2 SVGIG (reference sequence). The V end was cut by 0 bases, the J end by 1 base, with 15 bases between.